These 9 T cell receptor beta chains originate from one sample sequenced in a study of graft-versus-host responses after intestinal transplantation. The table came from immunoSEQ multiplex PCR; TCRdb's copy has only in-frame clones and leaves some out. The repertoire holds fewer than 55,000 clones, with roughly 96% as singletons. For these receptors, no antigen is known. Material: unstimulated CD8+ T cells sorted from spleen or lymph node cells, obtained before transplant. Receptors originate from a human donor who was the organ donor for an intestinal transplant.

V is TRBV10-1 and J is TRBJ2-7; D might be TRBD1 or TRBD2, each matching 6 bases. The CDR3 runs 15 residues. Trimming took 3 bases from V and 4 from J, leaving 16 bases between them. The V gene's germline CDR1 is WNHNN and CDR2 SYGVQD (reference sequence). CDR3 loop: CASSEARGQRYEQYF. The CDR3 DNA sequence: TGCGCCAGCAGTGAAGCCCGGGGGCAAAGGTACGAGCAGTACTTC.

V usage is TRBV11-2 and J usage is TRBJ2-4; perhaps TRBD1 as D (5 bases). Deletions cut 1 base from V and 5 bases from J, with 12 bases between. From germline, CDR1 is SGHAT and CDR2 FQNNGV. This CDR3 has 15 amino acids. The DNA for the CDR3 is TGTGCCAGCAGCTTAGTATGGCAGGGCGAAAACATTCAGTACTTC. This gives the protein CASSLVWQGENIQYF.

The chain has TRBV9 and TRBJ2-7; D may be TRBD2 (6 bases). Looked up from germline, CDR1 is SGDLS and CDR2 is YYNGEE. The CDR3 is 13 amino acids. V lost 3 bases and J lost 6, with 13 bases in between. The CDR3 spells CASSAPAGSEQYF. The CDR3, as DNA: TGTGCCAGCAGCGCTCCAGCCGGGAGCGAGCAGTACTTC. The full variable domain, completed using reference TRBV9 and TRBJ2-7, is DSGVTQTPKHLITATGQRVTLRCSPRSGDLSVYWYQQSLDQGLQFLIQYYNGEERAKGNILERFSAQQFPDLHSELNLSSLELGDSALYFCASSAPAGSEQYFGPGTRLTVT.

This chain joins TRBV9 and TRBJ1-1; D is perhaps TRBD1 (5 bases). CDR1 and CDR2 (germline): SGDLS, YYNGEE. The ends were cut back, 0 bases at V and 6 bases at J, with 15 bases in the middle. This CDR3 is 15 amino acids long. The CDR3 spells CASSVEGRVGAEAFF. DNA for the CDR3: TGTGCCAGCAGCGTAGAAGGCAGGGTGGGAGCTGAAGCTTTCTTT.

This sequence joins TRBV29-1 and TRBJ2-7, with 7 bases lining up with TRBD2. The V segment lost 3 bases and the J segment 2 bases; nucleotides outside the gene matches: 4. There are 13 residues in the CDR3. CDR1 SQVTM and CDR2 ANQGSEA come from the germline V gene. CDR3 residues: CSVEGGTTYEQYF. The CDR3 DNA reads TGCAGCGTTGAGGGAGGGACTACCTACGAGCAGTACTTC.

The V and J genes are TRBV5-4 and TRBJ2-7; 9 bases fit TRBD2. The CDR3 has 18 residues. Germline values: CDR1 SGHNT, CDR2 YYREEE (reference sequence). The V and J ends lost 2 bases and 4 bases, in that order; junction bases with no gene match: 16. The CDR3 coding sequence is TGTGCCAGCAGCTTATTTTCTGGCGGGGGGGCCCTCGGGTACGAGCAGTACTTC. Translation gives CASSLFSGGGALGYEQYF.

This chain connects TRBV7-8 to TRBJ1-5; D remains ambiguous. Trimming pared 1 base from V and 6 bases from J, leaving 4 bases between. CDR3 length equals 12 residues. CDR1 is SGHVS and CDR2 is FQNEAQ in the germline V gene. DNA of the CDR3: TGTGCCAGCAGCTTAGATGGTCAGCCCCAGCATTTT. The encoded protein is CASSLDGQPQHF.

This sequence joins TRBV28 and TRBJ1-1; no firm D call. V was clipped by 2 bases and J by 3 bases, with 7 bases between them. The CDR3 runs to 13 residues. Germline V CDR1 and CDR2: MDHEN, SYDVKM. CDR3 nucleotides: TGTGCCAGCAGTTTAGTGGGGTACACTGAAGCTTTCTTT. It encodes CASSLVGYTEAFF.

The chain links TRBV7-9 to TRBJ1-5; D remains unclear. Germline CDR1 is SEHNR and CDR2 is FQNEAQ (reference sequence). The CDR3 runs to 12 residues. V lost 6 bases and J lost 0, with 3 bases in between. The CDR3 region has the DNA TGTGCCAGCAGTTATAGCAATCAGCCCCAGCATTTT. It encodes CASSYSNQPQHF.